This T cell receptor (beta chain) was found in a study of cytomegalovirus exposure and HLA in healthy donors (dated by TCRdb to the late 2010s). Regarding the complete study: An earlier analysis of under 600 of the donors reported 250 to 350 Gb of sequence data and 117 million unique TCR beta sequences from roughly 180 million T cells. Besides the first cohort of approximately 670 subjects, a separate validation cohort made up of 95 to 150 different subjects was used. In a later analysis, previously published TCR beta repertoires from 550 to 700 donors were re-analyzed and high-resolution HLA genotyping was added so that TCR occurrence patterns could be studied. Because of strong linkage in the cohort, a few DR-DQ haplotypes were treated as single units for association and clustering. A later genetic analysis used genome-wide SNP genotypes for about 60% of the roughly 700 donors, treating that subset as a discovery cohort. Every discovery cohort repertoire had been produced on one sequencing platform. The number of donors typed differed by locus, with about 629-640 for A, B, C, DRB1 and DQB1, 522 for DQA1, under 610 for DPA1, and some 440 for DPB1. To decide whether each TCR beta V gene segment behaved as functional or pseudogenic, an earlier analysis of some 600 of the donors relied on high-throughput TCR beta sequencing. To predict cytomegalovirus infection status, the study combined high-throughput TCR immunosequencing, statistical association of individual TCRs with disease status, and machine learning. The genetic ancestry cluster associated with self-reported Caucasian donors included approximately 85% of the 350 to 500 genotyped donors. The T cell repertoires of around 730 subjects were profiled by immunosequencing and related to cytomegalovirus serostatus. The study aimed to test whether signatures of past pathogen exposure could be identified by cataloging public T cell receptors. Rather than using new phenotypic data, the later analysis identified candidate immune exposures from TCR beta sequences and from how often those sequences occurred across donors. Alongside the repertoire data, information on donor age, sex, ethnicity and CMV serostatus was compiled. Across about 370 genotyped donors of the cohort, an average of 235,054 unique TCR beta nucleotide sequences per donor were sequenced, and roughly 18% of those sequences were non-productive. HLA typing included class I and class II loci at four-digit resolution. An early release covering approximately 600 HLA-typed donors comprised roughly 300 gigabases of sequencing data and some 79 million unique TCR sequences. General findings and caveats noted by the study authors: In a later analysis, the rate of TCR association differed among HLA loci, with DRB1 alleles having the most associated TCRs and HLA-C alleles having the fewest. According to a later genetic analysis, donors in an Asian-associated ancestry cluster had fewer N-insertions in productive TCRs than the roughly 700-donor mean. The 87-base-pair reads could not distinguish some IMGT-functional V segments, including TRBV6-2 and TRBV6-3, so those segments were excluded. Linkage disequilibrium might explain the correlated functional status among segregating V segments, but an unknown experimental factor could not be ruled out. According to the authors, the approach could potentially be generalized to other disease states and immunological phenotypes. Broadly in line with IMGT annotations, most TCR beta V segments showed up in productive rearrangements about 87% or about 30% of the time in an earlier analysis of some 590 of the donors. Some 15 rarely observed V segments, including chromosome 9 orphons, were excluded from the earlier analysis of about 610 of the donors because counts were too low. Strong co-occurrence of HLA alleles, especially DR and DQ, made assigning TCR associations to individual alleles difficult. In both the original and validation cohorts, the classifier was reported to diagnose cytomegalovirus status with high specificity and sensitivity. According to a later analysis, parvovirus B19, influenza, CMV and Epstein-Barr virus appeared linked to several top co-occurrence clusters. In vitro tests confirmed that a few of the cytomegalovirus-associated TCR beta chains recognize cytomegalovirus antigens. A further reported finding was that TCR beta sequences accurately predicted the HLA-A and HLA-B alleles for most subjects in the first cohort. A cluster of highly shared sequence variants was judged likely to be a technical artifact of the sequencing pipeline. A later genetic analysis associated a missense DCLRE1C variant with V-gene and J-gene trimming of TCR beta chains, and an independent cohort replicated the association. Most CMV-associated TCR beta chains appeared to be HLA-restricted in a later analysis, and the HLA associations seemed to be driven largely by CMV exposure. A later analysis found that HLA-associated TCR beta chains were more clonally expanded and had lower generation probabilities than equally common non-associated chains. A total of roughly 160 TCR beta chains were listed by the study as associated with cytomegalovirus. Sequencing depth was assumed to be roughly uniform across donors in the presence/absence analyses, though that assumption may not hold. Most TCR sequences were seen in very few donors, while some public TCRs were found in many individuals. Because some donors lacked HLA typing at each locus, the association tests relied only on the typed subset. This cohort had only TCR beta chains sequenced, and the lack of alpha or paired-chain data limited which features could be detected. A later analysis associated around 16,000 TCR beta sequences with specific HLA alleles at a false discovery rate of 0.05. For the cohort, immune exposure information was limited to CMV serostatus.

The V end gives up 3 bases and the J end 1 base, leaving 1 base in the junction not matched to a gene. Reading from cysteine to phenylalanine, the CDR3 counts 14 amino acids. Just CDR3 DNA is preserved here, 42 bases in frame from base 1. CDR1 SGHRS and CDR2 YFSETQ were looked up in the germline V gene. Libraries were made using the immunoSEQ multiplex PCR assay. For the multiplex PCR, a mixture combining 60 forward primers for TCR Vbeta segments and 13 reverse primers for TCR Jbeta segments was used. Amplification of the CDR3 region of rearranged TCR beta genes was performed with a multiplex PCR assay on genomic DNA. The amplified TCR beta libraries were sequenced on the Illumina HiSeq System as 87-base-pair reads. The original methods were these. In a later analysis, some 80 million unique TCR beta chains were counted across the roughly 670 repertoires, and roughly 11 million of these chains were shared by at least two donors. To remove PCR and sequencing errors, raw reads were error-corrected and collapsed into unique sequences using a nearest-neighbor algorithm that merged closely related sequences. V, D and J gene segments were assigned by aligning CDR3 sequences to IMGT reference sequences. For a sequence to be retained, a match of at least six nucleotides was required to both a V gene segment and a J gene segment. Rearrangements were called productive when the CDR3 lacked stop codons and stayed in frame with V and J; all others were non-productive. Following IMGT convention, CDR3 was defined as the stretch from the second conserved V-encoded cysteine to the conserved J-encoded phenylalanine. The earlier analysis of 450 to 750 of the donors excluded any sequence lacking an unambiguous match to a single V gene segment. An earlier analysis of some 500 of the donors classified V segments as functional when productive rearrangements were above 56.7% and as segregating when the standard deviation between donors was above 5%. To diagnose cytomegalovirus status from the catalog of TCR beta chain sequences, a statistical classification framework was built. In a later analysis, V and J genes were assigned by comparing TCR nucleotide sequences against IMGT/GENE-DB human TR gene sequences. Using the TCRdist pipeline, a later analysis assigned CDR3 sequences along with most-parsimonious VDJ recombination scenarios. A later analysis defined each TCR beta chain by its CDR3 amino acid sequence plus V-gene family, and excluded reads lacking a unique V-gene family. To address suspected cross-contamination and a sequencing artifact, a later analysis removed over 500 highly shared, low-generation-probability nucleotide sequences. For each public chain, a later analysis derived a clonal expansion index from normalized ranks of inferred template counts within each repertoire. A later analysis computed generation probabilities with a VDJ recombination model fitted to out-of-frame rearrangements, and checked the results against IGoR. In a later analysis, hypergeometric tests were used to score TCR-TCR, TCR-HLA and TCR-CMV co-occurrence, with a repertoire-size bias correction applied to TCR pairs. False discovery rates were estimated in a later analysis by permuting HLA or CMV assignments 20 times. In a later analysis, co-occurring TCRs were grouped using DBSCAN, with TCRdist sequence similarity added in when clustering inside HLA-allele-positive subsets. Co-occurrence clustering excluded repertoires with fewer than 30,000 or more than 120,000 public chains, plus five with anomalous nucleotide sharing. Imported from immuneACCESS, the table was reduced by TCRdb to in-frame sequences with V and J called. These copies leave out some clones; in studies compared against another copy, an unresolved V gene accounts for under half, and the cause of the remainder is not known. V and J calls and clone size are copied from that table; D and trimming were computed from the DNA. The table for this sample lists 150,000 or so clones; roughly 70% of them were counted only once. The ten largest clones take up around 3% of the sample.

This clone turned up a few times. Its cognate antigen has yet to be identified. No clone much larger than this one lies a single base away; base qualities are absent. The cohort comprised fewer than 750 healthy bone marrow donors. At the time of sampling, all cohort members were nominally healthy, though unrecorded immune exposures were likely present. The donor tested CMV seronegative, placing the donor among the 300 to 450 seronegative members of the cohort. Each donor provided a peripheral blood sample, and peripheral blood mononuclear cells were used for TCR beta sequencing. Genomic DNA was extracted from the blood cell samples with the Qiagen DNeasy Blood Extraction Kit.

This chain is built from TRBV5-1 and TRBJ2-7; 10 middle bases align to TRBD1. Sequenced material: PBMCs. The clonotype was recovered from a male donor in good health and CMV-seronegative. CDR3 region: CASSSGQGSYEQYF. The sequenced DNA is TGCGCCAGCAGCTCGGGACAGGGGTCCTACGAGCAGTACTTC.